This is a list of T cell receptor beta chains from one sample in a study of a mutant IDH1 vaccine in newly diagnosed glioma. The antigens of these receptors remain unknown. The data were produced by immunoSEQ multiplex PCR, yet TCRdb's version contains in-frame clones alone and is incomplete. The sample includes some 56,000 clones, around three quarters of them seen just once. The starting material was PBMCs, obtained from a glioma patient whose treatment included an IDH1 peptide vaccine. The receptors stem from a middle-aged man with glioma. Both conserved end residues are part of each CDR3. A D gene is named only where the DNA matches it firmly. Only part of the rows carry a size: once, few, many, or a class if the clone is expanded.

CDR3 DNA	CDR3 protein	clone size	V gene	J gene	D gene
TGTGCCAGCAGCTTAGATTACGGACAGTCCTACGAGCAGTACTTC	CASSLDYGQSYEQYF	-	TRBV11-2	TRBJ2-7	-
TGTGCCAGCAGCTTGATCCGACTAGCCTACCAGGGCGAGCAGTACTTC	CASSLIRLAYQGEQYF	-	TRBV5-6	TRBJ2-7	TRBD2
TGTGCCAGCAGTTTAACGGGCAATGAGCAGTTCTTC	CASSLTGNEQFF	-	TRBV27	TRBJ2-1	-
TGCGCCAGCAGCCAAGAAGCGGATGACAGGGTTAATTCACCCCTCCACTTT	CASSQEADDRVNSPLHF	-	TRBV4-1	TRBJ1-6	TRBD1
TGTGCCAGCAGTTTTAGGTATAGCAATCAGCCCCAGCATTTT	CASSFRYSNQPQHF	-	TRBV27	TRBJ1-5	-
TGTGCCAGCAGCTTTGTCCTGACGGACAGGGGGAACACCGGGGAGCTGTTTTTT	CASSFVLTDRGNTGELFF	-	TRBV7-8	TRBJ2-2	TRBD1
TGTGCCAGTGTCCGGGACAGGGGGAGTTCCGGCTATGGCTACACCTTC	CASVRDRGSSGYGYTF	-	TRBV19	TRBJ1-2	TRBD1
TGTGCCAGCAGCCTCCCGTCTAGCGGGGGGCGAGATACCGGGGAGCTGTTTTTT	CASSLPSSGGRDTGELFF	-	TRBV7-9	TRBJ2-2	TRBD2
TGTGCCAGCAGCTTAGGCCTCAGGGAAGGCTACACCTTC	CASSLGLREGYTF	-	TRBV7-8	TRBJ1-2	-
TGTGCCAGCTCATCCGGGACCGTGTACCAAGAGACCCAGTACTTC	CASSSGTVYQETQYF	-	TRBV18	TRBJ2-5	-
TGCGCCAGCAGTCCGAATTTCCTTGGGGGGACGGCTTCCTACGAGCAGTACTTC	CASSPNFLGGTASYEQYF	-	TRBV5-1	TRBJ2-7	-
TGTGCCAGCAGCCTCGACAGGGCAACCTACAATGAGCAGTTCTTC	CASSLDRATYNEQFF	-	TRBV7-2	TRBJ2-1	TRBD1
TGTGCCAGCAGCTTAGCGCCAGGGGGCAATCAGCCCCAGCATTTT	CASSLAPGGNQPQHF	-	TRBV7-2	TRBJ1-5	-
TGTGCCAGCAGGTGGACTAGCGAGGGCACCGGGGAGCTGTTTTTT	CASRWTSEGTGELFF	-	TRBV7-9	TRBJ2-2	TRBD2
TGTGCCAGCAGTACTAGCGGGGGTTACAATGAGCAGTTCTTC	CASSTSGGYNEQFF	-	TRBV5-4	TRBJ2-1	TRBD2
TGTGCCTGGAGTGCCGGGGTACACACTGAAGCTTTCTTT	CAWSAGVHTEAFF	few	TRBV30	TRBJ1-1	-
TGTGCCAGTAGTATAGTGGCAGGGGGCGGCCAGCCCCAGCATTTT	CASSIVAGGGQPQHF	-	TRBV19	TRBJ1-5	TRBD1
TGCAGCGTTCCCCGGGTGGGGAATGAGCAGTTCTTC	CSVPRVGNEQFF	-	TRBV29-1	TRBJ2-1	-
TGTGCCAGCAGTGAACGGGTGGACTCCTACGAGCAGTACTTC	CASSERVDSYEQYF	-	TRBV25-1	TRBJ2-7	-
TGTGCCAGCTCACTCGGGACAGAAGAGCAGTTCTTC	CASSLGTEEQFF	-	TRBV18	TRBJ2-1	TRBD1
TGTGCCAGCAGCTTCCAGGGGGGGTTTAATGAGCAGTTCTTC	CASSFQGGFNEQFF	-	TRBV7-9	TRBJ2-1	-
TGTGCCAGCGGATCCCAAGGGGGAGGCAATCAGCCCCAGCATTTT	CASGSQGGGNQPQHF	-	TRBV2	TRBJ1-5	-
TGTGCCAGCAGCCAAGGGAGGACAGGGGGCGAGGGCTACACCTTC	CASSQGRTGGEGYTF	few	TRBV4-2	TRBJ1-2	TRBD1
TGTGCCAGCAGACGCCGGGACGGAGGAACTAATGAAAAACTGTTTTTT	CASRRRDGGTNEKLFF	-	TRBV5-4	TRBJ1-4	-
TGTGCCAGCAGTGTCCCCCGGGGTAACCAAGAGACCCAGTACTTC	CASSVPRGNQETQYF	-	TRBV2	TRBJ2-5	-
TGTGCCAGCAGCGACCGGGACACACGTTACGAGCAGTACTTC	CASSDRDTRYEQYF	-	TRBV11-2	TRBJ2-7	-
TGTGCCGTCTTGACGGAACCAGCCTCGACCGGGGAGCTGTTTTTT	CAVLTEPASTGELFF	-	TRBV19	TRBJ2-2	-
TGCAGCGTTGTGGGAGCCGGGACAGGTATTGGGTTTGGCACAGATACGCAGTATTTT	CSVVGAGTGIGFGTDTQYF	few	TRBV29-1	TRBJ2-3	TRBD1
TGCGCCAGCAGCCATTCTCCAGTCGATGAGCAGTTCTTC	CASSHSPVDEQFF	-	TRBV4-1	TRBJ2-1	-
TGCGCCAGCAGCCAAGCTCAGGGTGGGAACATTCAGTACTTC	CASSQAQGGNIQYF	-	TRBV4-3	TRBJ2-4	-
TGTGCCAGCAGTGAAGCGGGCGAACACACTGAAGCTTTCTTT	CASSEAGEHTEAFF	-	TRBV2	TRBJ1-1	-
TGCAGCGTTGGGAGGGCAGGGGGTAACACCATATATTTT	CSVGRAGGNTIYF	-	TRBV29-1	TRBJ1-3	TRBD1
TGTGCCAGCAGCCCCTCTGGAAACACCATATATTTT	CASSPSGNTIYF	few	TRBV14	TRBJ1-3	-
TGTGCCAGCAGCTTAGAGGGTAGGAGCTACACCTTC	CASSLEGRSYTF	medium-sized	TRBV7-9	TRBJ1-2	-
TGTGCCAGCAGCGCGGACAGGGTGAACACCGGGGAGCTGTTTTTT	CASSADRVNTGELFF	-	TRBV9	TRBJ2-2	TRBD1
TGTGCCAGTAGTTTTACAGGGGACACTGAAGCTTTCTTT	CASSFTGDTEAFF	few	TRBV19	TRBJ1-1	TRBD1
TGTGCCAGCAAAACAAGCCCCTACGAGCAGTACTTC	CASKTSPYEQYF	-	TRBV25-1	TRBJ2-7	-
TGTGCCAGCAGTTTGTGGGATAGCAATCAGCCCCAGCATTTT	CASSLWDSNQPQHF	few	TRBV28	TRBJ1-5	-
TGCGCCAGCAGCCAAGTGGGACAATATCAGCCCCAGCATTTT	CASSQVGQYQPQHF	-	TRBV4-1	TRBJ1-5	-
TGTGCCAGCTCATTCCTTAAGGGCCAGGAGACCCAGTACTTC	CASSFLKGQETQYF	-	TRBV18	TRBJ2-5	-